The clone carrying this T cell receptor beta chain was detected once. What it recognizes is unknown. Sequenced by immunoSEQ multiplex PCR; TCRdb stores in-frame clones only, minus some. Of more than 2 million clones listed, 90% to 96% are singletons. The sample belongs to a study of shared clonotypes between healthy human individuals. Whole-study findings and limits: A small donor pool kept down the genetic and exposure-history diversity that was represented.

Germline V gene lookup returns CDR1 SQVTM and CDR2 ANQGSEA. The trim removed 7 bases at V and 1 base at J, leaving 9 bases unmatched. This CDR3 contains 15 residues. V and J are TRBV29-1 and TRBJ2-3; 9 bases are a match to TRBD2. The sample was naive CD4+ T cells sorted from blood. Regarding subset: CD45RA+ positively selected. This sequence was found in a man aged 18 to 30 in good health. CDR3 bases: TGCAGCGCCAGAGGCCTAGCGGGGCGCACAGATACGCAGTATTTT. This translates into CSARGLAGRTDTQYF.